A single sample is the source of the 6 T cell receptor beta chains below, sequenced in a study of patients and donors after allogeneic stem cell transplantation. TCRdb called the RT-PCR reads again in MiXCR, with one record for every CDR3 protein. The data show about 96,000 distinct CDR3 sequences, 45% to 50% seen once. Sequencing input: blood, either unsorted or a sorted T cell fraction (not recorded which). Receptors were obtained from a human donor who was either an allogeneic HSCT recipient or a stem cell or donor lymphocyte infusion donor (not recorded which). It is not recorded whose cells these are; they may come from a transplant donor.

The CDR3 sequence is CASIRGPNEKLFF. CDR3 nucleotide sequence: TGTGCCAGCATACGGGGCCCTAATGAAAAACTGTTTTTT. This chain connects TRBV28 to TRBJ1-4; a possible D gene is TRBD1 (5 bases). The CDR3 is 13 residues long. The germline V gene encodes CDR1 MDHEN and CDR2 SYDVKM. V lost 7 bases, J lost 3 bases, and 9 bases lay in between.

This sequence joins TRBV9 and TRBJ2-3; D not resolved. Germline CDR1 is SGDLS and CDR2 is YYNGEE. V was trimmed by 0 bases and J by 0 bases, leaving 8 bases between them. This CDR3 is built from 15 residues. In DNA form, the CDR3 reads TGTGCCAGCAGCGTAGCAGGCTTCAGCACAGATACGCAGTATTTT. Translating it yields CASSVAGFSTDTQYF.

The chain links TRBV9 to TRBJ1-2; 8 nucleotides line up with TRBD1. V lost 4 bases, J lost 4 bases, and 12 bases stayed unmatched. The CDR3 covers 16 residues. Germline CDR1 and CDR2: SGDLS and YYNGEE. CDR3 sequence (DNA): TGTGCCAGCAGCCCGAGCCTTGACAGGGGCAGCTATGGCTACACCTTC. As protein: CASSPSLDRGSYGYTF.

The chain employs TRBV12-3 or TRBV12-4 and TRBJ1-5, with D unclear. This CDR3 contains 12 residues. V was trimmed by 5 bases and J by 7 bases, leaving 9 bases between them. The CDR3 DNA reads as TGTGCCAGCAGTGCCCGGACGCAGCCCCAGCATTTT. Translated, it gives CASSARTQPQHF.

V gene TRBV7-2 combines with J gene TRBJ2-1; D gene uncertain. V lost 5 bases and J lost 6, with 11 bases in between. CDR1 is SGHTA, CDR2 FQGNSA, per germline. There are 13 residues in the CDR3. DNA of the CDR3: TGTGCCAGCAGCCTCACGCAAGGCAATGAGCAGTTCTTC. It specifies CASSLTQGNEQFF.

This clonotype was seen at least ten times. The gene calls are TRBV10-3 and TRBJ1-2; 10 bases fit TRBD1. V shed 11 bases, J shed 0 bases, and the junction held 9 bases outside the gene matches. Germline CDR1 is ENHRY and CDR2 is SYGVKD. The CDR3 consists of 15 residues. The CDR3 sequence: CAAEGQGISNYGYTF. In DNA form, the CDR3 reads TGTGCCGCTGAGGGACAGGGGATATCTAACTATGGCTACACCTTC.